The rows below give T cell receptor beta chains drawn from one sample of a study of blood T cells in healthy people across ages. A single record per CDR3 protein comes from TCRdb applying MiXCR to the 5' RACE reads. The table records about a million distinct CDR3 sequences, roughly 51% of them present only once. The sequencing sample was made of blood. The receptors stem from a woman aged 55-69 years in good health. Both conserved end residues are part of each CDR3. Each record gives: D gene, clone size, J gene, V gene, CDR3 DNA, CDR3 protein. The D gene is left open where the match is weak. Clone size is stated in some rows and not others, as once, few, many or a class when expanded.

d_gene: .
abundance: few
j_gene: TRBJ2-7
v_gene: TRBV7-9
CDR3nt: TGTGCCAGCAGACTCATCGGAGGGGGGAATTCCTACGAGCAGTACTTC
CDR3aa: CASRLIGGGNSYEQYF

d_gene: TRBD1
abundance: .
j_gene: TRBJ2-6
v_gene: TRBV7-9
CDR3nt: TGTGCCAGCAGCTCCCCGGACAGGTTTAGCTCTGGGGCCAACGTCCTGACTTTC
CDR3aa: CASSSPDRFSSGANVLTF

d_gene: .
abundance: .
j_gene: TRBJ2-5
v_gene: TRBV10-2
CDR3nt: TGCGCCAGCGGGGGGGGCCTTCAAGAGACCCAGTACTTC
CDR3aa: CASGGGLQETQYF

d_gene: .
abundance: few
j_gene: TRBJ2-7
v_gene: TRBV28
CDR3nt: TGTGCCGCCCGGACTCAAACCTACGAGCAGTACTTC
CDR3aa: CAARTQTYEQYF

d_gene: .
abundance: .
j_gene: TRBJ1-2
v_gene: TRBV20-1
CDR3nt: TGCAGTGCTAGATTGACGATCTTTGGCTACACCTTC
CDR3aa: CSARLTIFGYTF

d_gene: .
abundance: once
j_gene: TRBJ2-5
v_gene: TRBV11-3
CDR3nt: TGTGCCAGCAGCGAAGTGACTGAGGGGACCCAGTACTTC
CDR3aa: CASSEVTEGTQYF

d_gene: .
abundance: .
j_gene: TRBJ1-5
v_gene: TRBV7-2
CDR3nt: TGTGCCAGCAGGCTGGGCGGTAGCAATCAGCCCCAGCATTTT
CDR3aa: CASRLGGSNQPQHF

d_gene: .
abundance: .
j_gene: TRBJ2-5
v_gene: TRBV27
CDR3nt: TGTGCCAGCAGTGCAGACAGGCGTACGGGAGAGCAGTACTTC
CDR3aa: CASSADRRTGEQYF

d_gene: TRBD1
abundance: few
j_gene: TRBJ2-2
v_gene: TRBV5-1
CDR3nt: TGCGCCAGCAGCTTGGTCCTACAGGGGGCGAACACCGGGGAGCTGTTTTTT
CDR3aa: CASSLVLQGANTGELFF

d_gene: .
abundance: .
j_gene: TRBJ2-1
v_gene: TRBV10-3
CDR3nt: TGTGCCATCAGTGAGTCGAAGAGGGCCAGCGAGGGGAATGAGCAGTTCTTC
CDR3aa: CAISESKRASEGNEQFF

d_gene: .
abundance: few
j_gene: TRBJ2-5
v_gene: TRBV12-3/TRBV12-4
CDR3nt: TGTGCCAGCAGTTTAGGTCCTATGGAGACCCAGTACTTC
CDR3aa: CASSLGPMETQYF

d_gene: TRBD1
abundance: .
j_gene: TRBJ1-5
v_gene: TRBV20-1
CDR3nt: TGCAGTGCTAAGGACAGGGTGTATCAGCCCCAGCATTTT
CDR3aa: CSAKDRVYQPQHF

d_gene: .
abundance: once
j_gene: TRBJ1-5
v_gene: TRBV5-1
CDR3nt: TGCGCCAGCAGCTTGGAGGCTCTGGGGCGCGGTCAGCCCCAGCATTTT
CDR3aa: CASSLEALGRGQPQHF

d_gene: .
abundance: .
j_gene: TRBJ1-5
v_gene: TRBV12-3/TRBV12-4
CDR3nt: TGTGCCAGCAGTACTACACGGGCGATGGGTCAGCCCCAGCATTTT
CDR3aa: CASSTTRAMGQPQHF

d_gene: .
abundance: few
j_gene: TRBJ2-7
v_gene: TRBV5-1
CDR3nt: TGCGCCAGCAGCTGGGGGTGGGGCACATCCTACGAGCAGTACTTC
CDR3aa: CASSWGWGTSYEQYF

d_gene: .
abundance: .
j_gene: TRBJ2-7
v_gene: TRBV6-5
CDR3nt: TGTGCCAGCAGTTACCTCGGGGGCATCTACGAGCGGTACTTC
CDR3aa: CASSYLGGIYERYF

d_gene: TRBD1
abundance: .
j_gene: TRBJ2-5
v_gene: TRBV20-1
CDR3nt: TGCAGTGCTATGACAGGGGGCAGGAAGACCCAGTACTTC
CDR3aa: CSAMTGGRKTQYF

d_gene: TRBD1
abundance: .
j_gene: TRBJ2-7
v_gene: TRBV11-3
CDR3nt: TGTGCCACTTCGGGTAAGACAGGGGGCCACTACGAGCAGTACTTC
CDR3aa: CATSGKTGGHYEQYF

d_gene: TRBD2
abundance: few
j_gene: TRBJ2-1
v_gene: TRBV7-2
CDR3nt: TGTGCCAGCAGCCATAGGTTCAGTAGCGGGAGCCATGAGCAGTTCTTC
CDR3aa: CASSHRFSSGSHEQFF

d_gene: .
abundance: .
j_gene: TRBJ1-1
v_gene: TRBV7-9
CDR3nt: TGTGCCAGCAGCGCCGGACGGGGTAACACTGAAGCTTTCTTT
CDR3aa: CASSAGRGNTEAFF

d_gene: TRBD1
abundance: .
j_gene: TRBJ2-5
v_gene: TRBV4-1
CDR3nt: TGCGCCAGCAGCCAAACCACTGACAGGGCCCAAGAGACCCAGTACTTC
CDR3aa: CASSQTTDRAQETQYF

d_gene: TRBD1
abundance: .
j_gene: TRBJ2-1
v_gene: TRBV11-2
CDR3nt: TGTGCCAGCAGCTCTATACGGACAGGGGGCGGCGAGCAGTTCTTC
CDR3aa: CASSSIRTGGGEQFF

d_gene: .
abundance: .
j_gene: TRBJ2-3
v_gene: TRBV7-2
CDR3nt: TGTGCCAGCACCAAGGCTGGGTTAGACGCAGATACGCAGTATTTT
CDR3aa: CASTKAGLDADTQYF

d_gene: .
abundance: few
j_gene: TRBJ2-1
v_gene: TRBV4-1
CDR3nt: TGCGCCAGCAGCCAGGGGTTTAGCTCCTACAATGAGCAGTTCTTC
CDR3aa: CASSQGFSSYNEQFF

d_gene: .
abundance: once
j_gene: TRBJ1-3
v_gene: TRBV5-1
CDR3nt: TGCGCCAGCAGCTTGGAGGGAAACACCATATATTTT
CDR3aa: CASSLEGNTIYF

d_gene: .
abundance: .
j_gene: TRBJ2-3
v_gene: TRBV9
CDR3nt: TGTGCCGGCAGCGTTTTATCTAGCGGCACAGATACGCAGTATTTT
CDR3aa: CAGSVLSSGTDTQYF

d_gene: .
abundance: few
j_gene: TRBJ1-2
v_gene: TRBV7-2
CDR3nt: TGTGCCAGCAGCTTCAGGTCAGGCCCGACCTATGGCTACACCTTC
CDR3aa: CASSFRSGPTYGYTF

d_gene: TRBD1
abundance: .
j_gene: TRBJ1-2
v_gene: TRBV4-2
CDR3nt: TGTGCCAGCAACGACGGGACAGGGGGCGCGTCGGGCGGCTACACCTTC
CDR3aa: CASNDGTGGASGGYTF

d_gene: .
abundance: .
j_gene: TRBJ2-3
v_gene: TRBV20-1
CDR3nt: TGCAGTGCTAACTGGAGGGGGATCACAGATACGCAGTATTTT
CDR3aa: CSANWRGITDTQYF

d_gene: TRBD2
abundance: .
j_gene: TRBJ2-7
v_gene: TRBV30
CDR3nt: TGCGCCTGGAATAGCGGGTCCACCTACAATGAGCAGTACTTC
CDR3aa: CAWNSGSTYNEQYF

d_gene: .
abundance: .
j_gene: TRBJ1-2
v_gene: TRBV7-9
CDR3nt: TGTGCCAGCAGCTTTCAGGGAAAACCCTTACCCAACTATGGCTACACCTTC
CDR3aa: CASSFQGKPLPNYGYTF

d_gene: .
abundance: .
j_gene: TRBJ2-1
v_gene: TRBV5-6
CDR3nt: TGTGCCAGCAGCTTTTTACTCGCCCGGGGTTTAGGGTTCTTC
CDR3aa: CASSFLLARGLGFF

d_gene: .
abundance: .
j_gene: TRBJ2-6
v_gene: TRBV5-1
CDR3nt: TGCGCCAGCAGCTTAGGAAGACGACCGGGTAACCTGACTTTC
CDR3aa: CASSLGRRPGNLTF

d_gene: .
abundance: .
j_gene: TRBJ2-6
v_gene: TRBV7-8
CDR3nt: TGTGCCAGCTCGTCCGGGACTTCCGTCTCTGGGGCCAACGTCCTGACTTTC
CDR3aa: CASSSGTSVSGANVLTF

d_gene: .
abundance: many
j_gene: TRBJ2-5
v_gene: TRBV29-1
CDR3nt: TGCAGCGTTGGCCAGAGCCAAGAGACCCAGTACTTC
CDR3aa: CSVGQSQETQYF

d_gene: .
abundance: .
j_gene: TRBJ2-7
v_gene: TRBV7-9
CDR3nt: TGTGCCAGCAGCTTAGCGGGAGAAGCGACCGAGCAGTACTTC
CDR3aa: CASSLAGEATEQYF

d_gene: .
abundance: few
j_gene: TRBJ2-4
v_gene: TRBV29-1
CDR3nt: TGCAGCGTCCGAGGCACAGGCGGGGTAAACATTCAGTACTTC
CDR3aa: CSVRGTGGVNIQYF

d_gene: .
abundance: few
j_gene: TRBJ2-3
v_gene: TRBV27
CDR3nt: TGTGCCAGCAGTTTAGGGGTAGCGACAAGCACAGATACGCAGTATTTT
CDR3aa: CASSLGVATSTDTQYF

d_gene: .
abundance: .
j_gene: TRBJ1-4
v_gene: TRBV27
CDR3nt: TGTGCCAGCAGTTTAAAGAGGGCGCAGATCGAAGAACTGTTTTTT
CDR3aa: CASSLKRAQIEELFF

d_gene: .
abundance: few
j_gene: TRBJ1-2
v_gene: TRBV6-2/TRBV6-3
CDR3nt: TGTGCCAGCAGTTACGTCGTCTTCTATGGCTACACCTTC
CDR3aa: CASSYVVFYGYTF

d_gene: .
abundance: few
j_gene: TRBJ1-5
v_gene: TRBV6-6
CDR3nt: TGTGCCAGCAGAGTGACCGGGACACGCAATCAGCCCCAGCATTTT
CDR3aa: CASRVTGTRNQPQHF

d_gene: .
abundance: .
j_gene: TRBJ2-1
v_gene: TRBV29-1
CDR3nt: TGCAGCGTGGATGTTTCCGGGACCAACAATGAGCAGTTCTTC
CDR3aa: CSVDVSGTNNEQFF